This T cell receptor beta chain emerged from a study of T-cell reconstitution after alpha-beta-depleted transplantation in children. The study, taken as a whole, reports: Several hundred graft clones that had expanded were reportedly the source of alpha-beta T cells about two months after transplant. High day-60 TCRbeta diversity in some patients came from surviving recipient T cells and thymic progenitors. When one year had passed after transplant, most T-cell counts and diversity came from newly produced T cells.

To note about this clonotype: Its matching antigen is unknown.

This CDR3 comprises 13 residues. Germline-derived CDR1 and CDR2 are SGDLS and YYNGEE. Trimming took off 2 bases at V and 5 bases at J, with 11 bases between the two ends. Unique molecular identifiers were built into the TCRbeta library. TCRdb independently ran MiXCR on the PCR reads; one entry per CDR3 protein. This sample yields 300,000 to 400,000 distinct CDR3 sequences, of which about 17% are seen a single time; around 41% belongs to the top ten. The chain uses TRBV9 and TRBJ2-7; the D gene is possibly TRBD2 (6 bases). This clonotype was sampled from a male patient under 10 years old who had a stem cell transplant for acute lymphoblastic leukemia, so the T cells may come from the graft donor. The sample was PBMCs, mostly from graft donor cells, taken 360 days after TCRalphabeta/CD19-depleted stem cell transplant. CDR3 region: CASSVGGVNEQYF. CDR3 nucleotide sequence: TGTGCCAGCAGCGTCGGAGGGGTTAACGAGCAGTACTTC.